The subject of this entry is one T cell receptor beta chain. The specificity of this receptor is unknown. The record has no base qualities; no much larger clone is one base away. The time point tag for this specimen amounts to: baseline before first vaccination. Vaccinee samples came from UK trials COV001 and COV002, including a single-blind randomized controlled phase 2/3 trial of AZD1222 (ChAdOx1 nCoV-19) in healthy adults. Trial participant PBMC samples were collected at day 0 and day 28 after the second dose for TCRbeta chain sequencing. V is pared back by 6 bases and J by 2 bases, with 17 bases lying between the germline termini. The CDR3 holds 15 amino acids from the cysteine to the phenylalanine. Left in the record is the CDR3 DNA by itself, 45 bases read in frame from the first base. Looking up the germline V gene (reference sequence) yields CDR1 MNHEY and CDR2 SMNVEV. The data belong to a study of T cell responses to AZD1222 COVID-19 vaccine listed by TCRdb under 2021. Background on the whole study: AZD1222 recipients whose second dose came at about 4 weeks and those whose second dose came at about 12 weeks were combined into one group, since spike-specific TCR depth and breadth did not differ between the two schedules. TCR sequencing was performed for some 250 trial participants, of whom 207 were given two doses of AZD1222 and about 25 were given two doses of MenACWY control vaccine. Trial participants were enrolled into age subgroups of 18-55, 56-69 and 70-plus years, which contained around 150, 28 and 57 TCR-sequenced participants, respectively. On the study overall, not on this receptor specifically: Participants were mostly white British, with more females than males. The authors suggested clonal diversity may have been underestimated. The vaccine-associated CD4 TCRs covered the entire spike protein, and the dominant responses fell in regions 160-218 and 743-854. Reportedly, close to half of the unique spike-specific TCRs recognized epitopes lying outside the regions that are mutated in the B.1.351 and B.1.1.7 variants. Conclusions about previously exposed vaccinees were limited because only 5 or 6 AZD1222 recipients were SARS-CoV-2 seropositive at baseline. The 56-69-year group was small, and its depth increase did not reach significance, likely because of low power. Because no day 14 peak-response samples were available, the repertoires could be characterized only after the peak T cell response. After two AZD1222 doses, spike-specific TCR breadth and depth were significantly higher than at day 0 and than in MenACWY recipients.

The CDR3 regions of human TCRbeta chains were analyzed by immunosequencing. The study's processing was this. Repertoire TCRs were matched against a reference library of SARS-CoV-2-specific TCRs generated with the MIRA antigen-specificity platform. Breadth meant the fraction of unique TCRs that were SARS-CoV-2-associated, whereas depth meant the fraction of total T cells that were SARS-CoV-2-associated. Each spike-specific TCR was assigned to its reactive spike region and to a CD4 or CD8 class using the MIRA data. Log10-transformed breadth and depth values were compared by one-way ANOVA with Sidak's multiple comparisons tests. In its TCRdb copy, this immuneACCESS table keeps in-frame sequences only and misses some clones. Where compared with another copy, unresolved V genes explain less than half of these, and the others have no known cause. From that table come the V and J calls and clone size; the DNA was used to work out D and trimming. The sample table contains about 100,000 clones; only one count was recorded for about 87% of them. The top ten clonotypes cover about 8.7% of the sample.

Source: peripheral blood, taken on day 0 of AZD1222 vaccination. This TCR derives from an adult in good health. The V and J segments used are TRBV27 and TRBJ2-7; TRBD1 could be the D gene, as 6 bases match. This receptor carries the CDR3 CASSFPDRFPYEQYF. The DNA reads as follows: TGTGCCAGCAGCTTCCCTGACAGGTTCCCCTACGAGCAGTACTTC.